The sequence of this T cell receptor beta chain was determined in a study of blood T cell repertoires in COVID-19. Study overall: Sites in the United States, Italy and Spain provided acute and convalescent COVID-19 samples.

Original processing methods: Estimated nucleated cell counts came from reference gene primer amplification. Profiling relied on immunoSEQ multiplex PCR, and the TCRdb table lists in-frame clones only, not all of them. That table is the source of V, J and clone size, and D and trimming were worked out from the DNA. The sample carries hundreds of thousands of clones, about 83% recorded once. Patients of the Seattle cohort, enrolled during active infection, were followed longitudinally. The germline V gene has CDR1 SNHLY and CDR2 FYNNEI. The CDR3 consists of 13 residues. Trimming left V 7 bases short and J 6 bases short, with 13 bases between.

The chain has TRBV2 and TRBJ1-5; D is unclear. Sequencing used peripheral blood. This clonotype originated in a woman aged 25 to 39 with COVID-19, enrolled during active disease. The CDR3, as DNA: TGTGCCAGCAACTTGGCGGGGAGTCAGCCCCAGCATTTT. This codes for CASNLAGSQPQHF.